This T cell receptor (beta chain) is from a study of shared clonotypes between healthy human individuals. This CDR3 is 14 amino acids long. Trimming shortened V by 1 base and J by 4 bases, and 8 bases separated the two germline ends. Germline assignment: CDR1 SGHDN and CDR2 FVKESK. The authors loaded around 220 ng DNA, approximately 30,000 T cell genomes, into sorted-subset replicate PCRs. Original methodology: ImmunoSEQ junction-only sequences lacked quality scores, so their filtering differed. Sequenced by immunoSEQ multiplex PCR; TCRdb stores in-frame clones only, minus some. V and J calls and clone size are given by that table; D and trimming were obtained from the DNA. The sample has under 2.5 million clones, just under 95% seen once.

This chain uses TRBV14 with TRBJ2-1; D ambiguous. The origin of this receptor is a man younger than 35 in good health. Some clones in this sample may be carry-over from other donors' samples. Sequencing was carried out using naive CD4+ T cells from PBMCs. Subset specified: CD45RA+ positively selected. This CDR3 reads CASSQVISYNEQFF. In nucleotides, the CDR3 is TGTGCCAGCAGCCAAGTGATTTCGTACAATGAGCAGTTCTTC.